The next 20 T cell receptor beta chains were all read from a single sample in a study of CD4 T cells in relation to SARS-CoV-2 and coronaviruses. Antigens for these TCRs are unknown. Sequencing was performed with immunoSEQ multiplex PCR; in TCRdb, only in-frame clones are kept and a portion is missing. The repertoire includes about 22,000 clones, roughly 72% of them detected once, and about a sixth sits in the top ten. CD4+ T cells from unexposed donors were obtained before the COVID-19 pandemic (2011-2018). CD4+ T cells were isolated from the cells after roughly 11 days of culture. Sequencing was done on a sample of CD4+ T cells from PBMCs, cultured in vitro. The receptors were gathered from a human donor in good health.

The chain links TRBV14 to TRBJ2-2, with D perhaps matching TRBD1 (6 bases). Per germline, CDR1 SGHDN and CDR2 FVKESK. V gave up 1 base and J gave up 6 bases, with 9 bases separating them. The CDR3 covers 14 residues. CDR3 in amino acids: CASSQVQGPGELFF. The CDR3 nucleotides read TGTGCCAGCAGCCAAGTACAGGGTCCCGGGGAGCTGTTTTTT.

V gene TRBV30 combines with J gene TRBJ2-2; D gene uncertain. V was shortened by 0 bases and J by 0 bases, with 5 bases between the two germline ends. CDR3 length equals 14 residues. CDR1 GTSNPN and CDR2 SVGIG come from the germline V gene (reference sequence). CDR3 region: CAWSVRSNTGELFF. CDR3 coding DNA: TGTGCCTGGAGTGTACGTTCGAACACCGGGGAGCTGTTTTTT.

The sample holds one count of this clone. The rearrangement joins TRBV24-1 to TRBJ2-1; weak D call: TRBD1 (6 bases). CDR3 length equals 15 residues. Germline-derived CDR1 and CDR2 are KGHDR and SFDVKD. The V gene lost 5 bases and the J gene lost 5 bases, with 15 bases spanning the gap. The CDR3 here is CATSVGQGSNNEQFF. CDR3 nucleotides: TGTGCCACCAGTGTAGGGCAGGGGTCGAACAATGAGCAGTTCTTC.

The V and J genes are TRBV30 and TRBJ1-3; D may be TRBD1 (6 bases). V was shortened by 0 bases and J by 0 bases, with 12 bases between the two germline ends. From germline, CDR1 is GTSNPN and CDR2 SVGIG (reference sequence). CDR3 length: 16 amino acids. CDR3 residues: CAWSVPGVSSGNTIYF. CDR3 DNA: TGTGCCTGGAGTGTACCAGGGGTGAGCTCTGGAAACACCATATATTTT.

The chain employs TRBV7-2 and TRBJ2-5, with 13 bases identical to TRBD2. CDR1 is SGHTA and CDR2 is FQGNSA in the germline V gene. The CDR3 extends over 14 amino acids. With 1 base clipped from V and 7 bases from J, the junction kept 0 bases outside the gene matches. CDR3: CASSLGTSGGTQYF. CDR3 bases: TGTGCCAGCAGCTTAGGGACTAGCGGGGGGACCCAGTACTTC.

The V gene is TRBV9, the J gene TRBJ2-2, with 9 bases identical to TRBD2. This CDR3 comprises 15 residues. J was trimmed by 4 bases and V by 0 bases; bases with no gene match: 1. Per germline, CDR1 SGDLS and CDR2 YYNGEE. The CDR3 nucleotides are TGTGCCAGCAGCGTAGTTAGCGGGGGCACCGGGGAGCTGTTTTTT. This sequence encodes CASSVVSGGTGELFF.

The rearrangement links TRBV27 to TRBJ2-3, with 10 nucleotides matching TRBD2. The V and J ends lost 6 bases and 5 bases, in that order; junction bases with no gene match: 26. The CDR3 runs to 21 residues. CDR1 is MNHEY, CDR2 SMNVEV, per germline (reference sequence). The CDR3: CASRPAQRAKTSGLLGDTQYF. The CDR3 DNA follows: TGTGCCAGCAGACCCGCTCAAAGGGCCAAGACTAGCGGGCTCCTAGGAGATACGCAGTATTTT.

In nucleotides, the CDR3 is TGCAGCGTTGGGGAATGGCAGCAGTTCTTC. This translates into CSVGEWQQFF. The gene calls are TRBV29-1 and TRBJ2-1; D unresolved. The ends were cut back, 4 bases at V and 11 bases at J, with 9 bases in the middle. CDR1 SQVTM and CDR2 ANQGSEA come from the germline V gene. CDR3 size: 10 residues.

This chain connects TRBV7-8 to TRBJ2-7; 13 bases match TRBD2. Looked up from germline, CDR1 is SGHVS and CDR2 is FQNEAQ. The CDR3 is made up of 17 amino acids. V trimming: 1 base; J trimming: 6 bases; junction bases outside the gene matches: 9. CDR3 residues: CASSLGTSGSLMPEQYF. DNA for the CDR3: TGTGCCAGCAGCTTAGGGACTAGCGGGAGTTTAATGCCCGAGCAGTACTTC.

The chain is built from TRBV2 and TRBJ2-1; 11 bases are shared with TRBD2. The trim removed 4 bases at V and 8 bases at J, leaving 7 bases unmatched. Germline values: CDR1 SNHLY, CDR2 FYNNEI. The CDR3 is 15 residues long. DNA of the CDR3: TGTGCCAGCAGTGGTACTAGCGGGAGAGGCCATGAGCAGTTCTTC. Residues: CASSGTSGRGHEQFF.

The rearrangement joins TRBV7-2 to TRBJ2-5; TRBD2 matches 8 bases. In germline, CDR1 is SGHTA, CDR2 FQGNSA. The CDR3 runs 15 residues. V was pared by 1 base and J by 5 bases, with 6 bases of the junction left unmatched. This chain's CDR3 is CASSLVAGGRETQYF. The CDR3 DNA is TGTGCCAGCAGCTTAGTGGCGGGAGGAAGGGAGACCCAGTACTTC.

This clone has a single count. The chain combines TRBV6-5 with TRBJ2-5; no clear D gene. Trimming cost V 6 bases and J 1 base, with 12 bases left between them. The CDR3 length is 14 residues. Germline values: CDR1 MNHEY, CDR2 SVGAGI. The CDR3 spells CASSIRTGQETQYF. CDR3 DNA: TGTGCCAGCAGCATAAGGACGGGCCAAGAGACCCAGTACTTC.

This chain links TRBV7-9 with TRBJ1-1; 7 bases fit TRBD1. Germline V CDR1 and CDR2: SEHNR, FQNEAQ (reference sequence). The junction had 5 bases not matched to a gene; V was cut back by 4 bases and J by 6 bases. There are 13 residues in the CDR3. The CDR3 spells CASSSRQGAEAFF. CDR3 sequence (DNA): TGTGCCAGCAGCTCGAGACAGGGTGCTGAAGCTTTCTTT. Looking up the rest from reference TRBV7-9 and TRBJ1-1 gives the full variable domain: DTGVSQNPRHKITKRGQNVTFRCDPISEHNRLYWYRQTLGQGPEFLTYFQNEAQLEKSRLLSDRFSAERPKGSFSTLEIQRTEQGDSAMYLCASSSRQGAEAFFGQGTRLTVV.

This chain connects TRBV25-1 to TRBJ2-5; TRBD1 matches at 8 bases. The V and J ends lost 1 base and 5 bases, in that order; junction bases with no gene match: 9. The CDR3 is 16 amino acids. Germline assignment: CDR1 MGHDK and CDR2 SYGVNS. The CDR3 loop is CASSEFRTGRGETQYF. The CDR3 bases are TGTGCCAGCAGTGAATTCCGGACAGGGAGAGGGGAGACCCAGTACTTC.

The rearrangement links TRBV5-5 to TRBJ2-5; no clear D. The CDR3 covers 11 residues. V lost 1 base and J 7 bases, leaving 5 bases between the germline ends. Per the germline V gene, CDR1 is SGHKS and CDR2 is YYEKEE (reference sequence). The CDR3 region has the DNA TGTGCCAGCAGCTTGAGTGGGACCCAGTACTTC. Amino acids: CASSLSGTQYF.

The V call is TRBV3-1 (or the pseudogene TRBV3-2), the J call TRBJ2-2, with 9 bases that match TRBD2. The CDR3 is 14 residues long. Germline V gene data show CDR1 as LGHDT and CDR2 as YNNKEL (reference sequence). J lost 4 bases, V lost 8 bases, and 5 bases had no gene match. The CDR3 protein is CASGISGSTGELFF. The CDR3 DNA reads TGTGCCAGCGGAATTAGCGGGAGCACCGGGGAGCTGTTTTTT.

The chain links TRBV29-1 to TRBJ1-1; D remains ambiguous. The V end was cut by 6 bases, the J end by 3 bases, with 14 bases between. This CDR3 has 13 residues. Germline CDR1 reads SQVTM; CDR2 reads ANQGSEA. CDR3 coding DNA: TGCAGCGTCGCCCTCGGGGAATACACTGAAGCTTTCTTT. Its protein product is CSVALGEYTEAFF.

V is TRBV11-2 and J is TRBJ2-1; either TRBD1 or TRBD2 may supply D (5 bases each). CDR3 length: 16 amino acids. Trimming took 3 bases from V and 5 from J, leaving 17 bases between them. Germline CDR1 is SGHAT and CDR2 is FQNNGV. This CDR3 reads CASSFLAGTSNNEQFF. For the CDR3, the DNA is TGTGCCAGCAGCTTTCTCGCCGGGACGAGCAACAATGAGCAGTTCTTC.

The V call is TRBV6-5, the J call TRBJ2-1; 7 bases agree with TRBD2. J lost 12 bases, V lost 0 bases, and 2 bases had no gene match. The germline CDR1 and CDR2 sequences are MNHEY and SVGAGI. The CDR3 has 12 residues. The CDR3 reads CASSYSGTTQFF. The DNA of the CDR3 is TGTGCCAGCAGTTACTCCGGGACTACGCAGTTCTTC.

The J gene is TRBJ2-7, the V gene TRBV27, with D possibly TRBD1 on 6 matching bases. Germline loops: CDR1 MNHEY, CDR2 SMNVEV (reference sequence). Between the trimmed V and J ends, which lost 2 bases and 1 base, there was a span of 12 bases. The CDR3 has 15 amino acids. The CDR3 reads CASSLVAGVSYEQYF. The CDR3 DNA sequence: TGTGCCAGCAGTTTAGTGGCAGGGGTTTCCTACGAGCAGTACTTC.